This record covers a single TCR beta chain. Source study methods: Reference gene primer amplification in the assay estimated nucleated cell counts. Assay: immunoSEQ multiplex PCR; the TCRdb copy retains only in-frame clones and omits some. The DNA gave D and trimming, while V, J and clone size come from that table. Here the sample spans tens of thousands of clones, approximately 90% being singletons. The data originate from a study of blood T cell repertoires in COVID-19. Looking at the study overall: COVID-19 samples collected from the United States, Italy and Spain covered acute and convalescent phases. Nucleic acid was either cDNA or gDNA, and it came from T cells, B-cell-depleted T cells, or PBMCs.

The CDR3 is 16 residues long. V was pared by 4 bases and J by 2 bases, with 10 bases of the junction left unmatched. CDR1 and CDR2 (germline): SGHRS, YFSETQ. The receptor comes from a man aged 80 or over with acute or convalescent COVID-19. This chain links TRBV5-1 with TRBJ2-7, with TRBD1 matching over 9 bases. Sequencing input: peripheral blood. The CDR3 spells CASSPDMTGGPYEQYF. The CDR3 DNA sequence: TGCGCCAGCAGCCCCGACATGACAGGGGGACCCTACGAGCAGTACTTC.